This TCR beta chain was profiled in a study of shared clonotypes between healthy human individuals (TCRdb year 2020). Regarding the research as a whole: A few men and two women, aged 18 to 49 years, made up the cohort. For each donor, three plates each were used for CD4 naive and CD4 memory, two plates were used for CD8 naive, and one plate was used for CD8 memory. To estimate repertoire size and how much clonotype sharing occurs between individuals, the study deeply sequenced the blood TCR repertoires of five or six healthy adults. Libraries were prepared and TCR repertoires were sequenced by different laboratories using diverse techniques, in order to increase sequencing depth and limit assay-specific biases. Each donor's leukapheresis produced roughly between roughly 0.94 and 9.5 billion PBMCs.

V loses 5 bases at its end and J loses 6 bases; junction bases beyond the gene matches: 6. The CDR3 measures 14 amino acids from cysteine to phenylalanine. The sequence is cut down to CDR3 DNA, 42 bases in frame from base 1. The germline V gene encodes CDR1 SGHRS and CDR2 YFSETQ. Using the deep immunoSEQ assay, multiplex PCR amplified TCR CDR3 regions from genomic DNA. For each cell subset, the extracted genomic DNA was distributed evenly across all wells of several immunoSEQ 96-well plates, and each plate served as one replicate. For sorted subsets, roughly 190 ng of genomic DNA, equivalent to around 29,000 T cell genomes, went into each replicate PCR. Purified libraries were quantified with a Qubit 3.0 fluorometer, sized on a Bioanalyzer 2100, and re-quantified with the KAPA Library Quantification kit. Each immunoSEQ 96-well plate was sequenced on its own single-read 150-cycle Illumina NextSeq 550 flow cell. Under the source paper's analysis protocol: Because the immunoSEQ output held only junctional sequences and lacked quality scores, the filtering could not match the filtering applied to full-length reads. Sequences were annotated with PyIR, a Python wrapper for IgBLAST v1.9, and V/J genes and CDR3 were assigned using IMGT germline references. Any read was removed if the V/J assignment was weak (E-value above 1e-6), the CDR3 was missing, or the read contained stop codons, out-of-frame junctions, or ambiguous translated residues. V3J clonotypes were defined as sequences sharing an identical inferred V gene, J gene, and CDR3 amino acid sequence. Percentage overlap between repertoires was computed as shared unique clonotypes divided by the size of the smaller repertoire. Repertoire richness was assessed with RTK rarefaction, the Chao1 estimator, and Recon v2.1 estimates of unobserved clonotypes. For all TCRbeta clonotypes obtained by the gDNA method from several donors, generation probabilities were computed with OLGA. What TCRdb holds here is the immuneACCESS table cut down to in-frame rearrangements. Part of the clones is not present; checked against another copy, under half of the missing clones reflect an unresolved V gene, and the others are unexplained. V and J calls and clone size are those listed in that table; D and trimming were worked out from the DNA. The sample contains 1.4 million or so clones, around 98.5% of them found a single time. The ten largest clones add up to 0.3% to 0.45% of the sample.

Broader findings and caveats from the paper: Pairwise subsampling indicated that sequencing depth was expected to affect the degree of clonotype sharing among donors. Compared with non-shared clonotypes, clonotypes shared by all four sorted-subset donors had higher generation probabilities. Because the study included only a small number of donors, the genetic and exposure-history diversity represented was limited. Incomplete sequencing was indicated by rarefaction of sorted-subset datasets, despite the large sequencing depth. When a few donors were compared, the shared fraction of clonotypes was about 5.2% for naive CD4, around 4% for naive CD8, roughly 2.5% for memory CD4, and 0.35% to 0.4% for memory CD8. Only blood was sampled, and tissue TCR repertoires likely differ from those in blood. Naive subsets generally had larger estimated clonotype richness than memory subsets.

Regarding this clone: There is no known antigen for this receptor. Nothing much larger sits one base from this clone, and base qualities are not available.

Healthy HIV-negative adults with no recently reported acute infections or vaccinations were included as donors. All donors were Caucasian adults living in Nashville, Tennessee, USA. CD4+ T cells were enriched through magnetic negative selection, after which naive cells were positively selected on CD45RA and the remaining negative fraction served as the memory subset. Blood was obtained by leukapheresis, after which PBMCs were separated by Ficoll-Histopaque density gradient centrifugation and cryopreserved in liquid nitrogen vapor phase. Purity and quantity of every magnetically sorted T cell population were checked by analytical flow cytometry. Genomic DNA was isolated from each sorted fraction and quantified by UV absorbance on a Nanodrop 2000c.

Rearrangement joined TRBV5-1 to TRBJ2-7, with 12 bases aligning to TRBD1. The sequenced sample consisted of naive CD4+ T cells sorted from blood. The cell subset or site label on this specimen signifies: CD45RA+ positively selected. The origin of this receptor is a man younger than 45 in good health. The DNA sequence follows: TGCGCCAGCAGTCCGGGACAGGGGGCTGCCGAGCAGTACTTC. Its product reads: CASSPGQGAAEQYF.